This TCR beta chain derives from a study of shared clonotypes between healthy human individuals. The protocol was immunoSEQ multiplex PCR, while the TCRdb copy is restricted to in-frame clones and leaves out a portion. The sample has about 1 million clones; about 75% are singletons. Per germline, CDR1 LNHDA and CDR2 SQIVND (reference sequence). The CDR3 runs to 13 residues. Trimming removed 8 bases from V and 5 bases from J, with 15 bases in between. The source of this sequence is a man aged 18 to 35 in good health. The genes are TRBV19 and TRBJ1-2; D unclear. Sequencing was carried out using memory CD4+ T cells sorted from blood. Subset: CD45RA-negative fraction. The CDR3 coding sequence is TGTGCCAGTCTTGGGCCACTCCTATATGGCTACACCTTC. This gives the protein CASLGPLLYGYTF.